The entry below gives a single T cell receptor (beta chain) sequence along with its context. The antigen it binds to is not known. Per-base qualities were not stored, and no clone one base away is much larger. The donors were healthy, HIV-negative adults with no recently reported acute infections or vaccinations. Every donor was a Caucasian adult living in Nashville, Tennessee, USA. Magnetic negative selection was used to enrich CD4+ T cells, after which naive cells were positively selected on CD45RA and the negative fraction became the memory subset. After blood collection by leukapheresis, PBMCs were isolated using Ficoll-Histopaque density gradient centrifugation and then cryopreserved in the vapor phase of liquid nitrogen. Purity and quantity of every magnetically sorted T cell population were checked by analytical flow cytometry. Genomic DNA was isolated from every sorted fraction and measured by UV absorbance on a Nanodrop 2000c.

From cysteine to phenylalanine, the CDR3 is 14 amino acids long. Left in the record is the CDR3 DNA by itself, 42 bases read in frame from the first base. The germline V and J ends show losses of 5 bases and 6 bases respectively, and no gene match explains 8 bases of the junction. The germline V gene (reference sequence) sets CDR1 to MNHNY and CDR2 to SVGAGI. Using the deep immunoSEQ assay, multiplex PCR amplified TCR CDR3 regions from genomic DNA. Extracted genomic DNA from each cell subset was spread evenly across all wells of several immunoSEQ 96-well plates, with each plate serving as a replicate. For sorted subsets, each replicate PCR was loaded with 200 ng genomic DNA, equivalent to 30,000 or so T cell genomes. Purified libraries were measured with a Qubit 3.0 fluorometer, size-checked on a Bioanalyzer 2100, and measured again with the KAPA Library Quantification kit. Each immunoSEQ 96-well plate was sequenced on its own single-read 150-cycle Illumina NextSeq 550 flow cell. As for the original processing: Because only junctional sequences without quality scores were contained in the immunoSEQ output, filtering matching that applied to full-length reads could not be performed. To assign V/J genes and CDR3, sequences were annotated against IMGT germline references using PyIR, a Python wrapper for IgBLAST v1.9. Reads were filtered out if the reads had weak V/J assignments (E-value above 1e-6), no CDR3, stop codons, out-of-frame junctions, or ambiguous translated residues. V3J clonotypes were defined as sequences sharing the same inferred V gene, J gene, and CDR3 amino acid sequence. The percentage overlap between two repertoires was calculated by dividing the number of shared unique clonotypes by the size of the smaller repertoire. Three approaches were used to assess repertoire richness: RTK rarefaction, the Chao1 estimator, and Recon v2.1 estimates of unobserved clonotypes. Generation probabilities for all TCRbeta clonotypes obtained by the gDNA method from a handful of donors were computed using OLGA. The immuneACCESS repertoire file appears here via TCRdb, limited to in-frame rearrangements. These files lack a portion of the clones; in checked studies, under half of the deficit traces to unresolved V genes, and the cause of the others is not known. D and trimming were read from the DNA, whereas the V and J calls and clone size are those reported in that table. The sample yields around 2,000,000 clones; roughly 94% were counted once. 0.1% to 0.15% of the sample goes to the ten largest clones.

This specimen comes from a study of shared clonotypes between healthy human individuals (dated by TCRdb to about 2020). With regard to the full study: Three men and two women, aged 18 to 49 years, made up the cohort. Per donor, three plates each were used for CD4 naive and CD4 memory, two for CD8 naive, and one for CD8 memory. Between about 0.9 and 9 billion PBMCs per donor were obtained by leukapheresis. To estimate repertoire size and how much clonotypes are shared between individuals, the study performed deep sequencing of blood TCR repertoires from about five healthy adults. To increase sequencing depth and limit assay-specific biases, different laboratories used diverse techniques to prepare libraries and sequence TCR repertoires. Results the study describes overall, beyond this receptor: Because the study included only a small number of donors, the genetic and exposure-history diversity represented was limited. Sampling was restricted to blood, and TCR repertoires in tissues likely differ from the TCR repertoires found in blood. Pairwise subsampling led to the expectation that sequencing depth would affect the degree of clonotype sharing among donors. Even with the large sequencing depth, rarefaction of the sorted-subset datasets indicated that sequencing was incomplete. Approximately 5% of naive CD4, around 3.5% of naive CD8, approximately 2.2% of memory CD4, and 0.4% of memory CD8 clonotypes were shared across a few donors. Naive subsets generally had larger estimated clonotype richness than memory subsets. Higher generation probabilities were observed for clonotypes shared by all four sorted-subset donors than for non-shared clonotypes.

What was sequenced was naive CD4+ T cells sorted from blood. This specimen's cell subset or site label, interpreted: CD45RA+ positively selected. This clonotype was sampled from a man aged 18 to 35 in good health. The V gene is TRBV6-6 and the J gene is TRBJ1-2, with 8 central nucleotides matching TRBD1. The DNA is TGTGCCAGCAGTCCCAGGGGGCAGAGCGATGGCTACACCTTC. Its translation reads: CASSPRGQSDGYTF.